The next 7 T cell receptor beta chains were all read from a single sample in a study of CD8+ T cells in alopecia areata. Sequencing used cDNA as its template, made by extracting RNA and reverse transcribing it. Using immunoSEQ multiplex PCR, the repertoire was profiled, and TCRdb retains in-frame clones only, with some absent. The table has a few hundred thousand clones, about two fifths seen once; the top ten hold 0.48%. Treatment in this sample: oral pan-JAK inhibitor, 5-10 mg twice daily. Material: CD4+ T cells sorted from blood, obtained between weeks 30 and 35, from a patient treated with tofacitinib. The receptors were gathered from a human donor with alopecia areata.

This clone was counted at least ten times. V gene TRBV9 combines with J gene TRBJ1-1; D not certain. V lost 0 bases and J 1 base, leaving 7 bases between the germline ends. CDR3 length: 14 residues. Germline loops: CDR1 SGDLS, CDR2 YYNGEE. The CDR3 region is CASSVAWGNTEAFF. Written as DNA, the CDR3 is TGTGCCAGCAGCGTAGCGTGGGGGAACACTGAAGCTTTCTTT.

The chain joins TRBV5-4 to TRBJ2-7, with 7 bases lining up with TRBD2. With V trimmed by 0 bases and J by 2 bases, 8 bases remained unmatched. The CDR3 extends over 16 amino acids. The germline V gene encodes CDR1 SGHNT and CDR2 YYREEE (reference sequence). The CDR3 here is CASSLGPSGSPYEQYF. CDR3 coding DNA: TGTGCCAGCAGCTTGGGACCTAGCGGTTCTCCCTACGAGCAGTACTTC.

V gene TRBV7-8 combines with J gene TRBJ2-7; no firm D call. This CDR3 region has 15 residues. Germline values: CDR1 SGHVS, CDR2 FQNEAQ. Trimming removed 8 bases at V and 2 bases at J, with 19 bases between. The DNA of the CDR3 is TGTGCCAGCGGCCTGGTGTCCTTTAGGGCCTACGAGCAGTACTTC. Protein sequence: CASGLVSFRAYEQYF.

V and J are TRBV5-6 and TRBJ1-2; D is ambiguous. This CDR3 spans 18 amino acids. V lost 1 base, J lost 4 bases, and 23 bases lay in between. Germline V gives CDR1 SGHDT, CDR2 YYEEEE. The CDR3, as DNA: TGTGCCAGCAGCTTGAGGTGGTCGCTCCGACCGGAGGGCTATGGCTACACCTTC. Its translation: CASSLRWSLRPEGYGYTF. Looking up the rest from reference TRBV5-6 and TRBJ1-2 gives the full variable domain: DAGVTQSPTHLIKTRGQQVTLRCSPKSGHDTVSWYQQALGQGPQFIFQYYEEEERQRGNFPDRFSGHQFPNYSSELNVNALLLGDSALYLCASSLRWSLRPEGYGYTFGSGTRLTVV.

This clone was counted only a few times. The chain links TRBV29-1 to TRBJ1-1; D is perhaps TRBD1 (5 bases). CDR3 size: 14 residues. V gave up 4 bases and J gave up 4 bases, with 16 bases separating them. Germline CDR1 reads SQVTM; CDR2 reads ANQGSEA. CDR3 in DNA: TGCAGCGTTGCCCAATCTCAGGGACCCACTGAAGCTTTCTTT. This translates into CSVAQSQGPTEAFF.

This clone has only a few counts. The DNA for the CDR3 is TGCGCCAGCGTCGTTCGGCCGGGGAATGCAGATACGCAGTATTTT. Amino acid sequence: CASVVRPGNADTQYF. The chain combines TRBV5-1 with TRBJ2-3; D might be TRBD2 (5 bases). This CDR3 region has 15 residues. CDR1 and CDR2 from the germline V gene are SGHRS and YFSETQ. V lost 7 bases to trimming and J lost 4 bases, with 19 bases between them.

The gene calls are TRBV11-2 and TRBJ2-2; 11 bases map to TRBD1. The V gene's germline CDR1 is SGHAT and CDR2 FQNNGV. Unmatched junction bases numbered 8, after V lost 5 bases and J lost 9 bases. This CDR3 has 15 amino acids. CDR3 DNA sequence: TGTGCCAGCAGCCCTGGACAGGGGGCCCCTAGGGAGCTGTTTTTT. Translation gives CASSPGQGAPRELFF. The whole variable domain, filled in from reference TRBV11-2 and TRBJ2-2, reads EAGVAQSPRYKIIEKRQSVAFWCNPISGHATLYWYQQILGQGPKLLIQFQNNGVVDDSQLPKDRFSAERLKGVDSTLKIQPAKLEDSAVYLCASSPGQGAPRELFFGEGSRLTVL.